This record looks at one T cell receptor beta chain sequence and its context. Measured with immunoSEQ multiplex PCR; TCRdb has only the in-frame clones, and not every one. The data contain 300,000 to 400,000 clones, roughly 87% of them singletons. This entry is derived from a study of blood T cell repertoires in COVID-19. Study background: Samples representing acute and convalescent COVID-19 were sourced from the United States, Italy and Spain. In each case, the material was cDNA or gDNA derived from T cells, B-cell-depleted T cells, or PBMCs.

Participant ages covered roughly 18 to 89 years across approximately 25 US areas. Participants had their cohort set by participant-reported clinical history. J gave up 1 base and V 2 bases, and 1 base lay outside the gene matches. This CDR3 contains 15 residues. Germline CDR1 LGHDT, CDR2 YNNKEL (reference sequence). The receptor was isolated from a woman younger than 45 who had recovered from COVID-19. The specimen sequenced was PBMCs or T cells enriched from blood (not recorded which). The gene calls are TRBV3-1 (or the pseudogene TRBV3-2) and TRBJ2-5; 10 bases align to TRBD2. The CDR3 is CASSQPSGGQETQYF. The CDR3 DNA follows: TGTGCCAGCAGCCAACCTAGCGGGGGCCAAGAGACCCAGTACTTC.